This T cell receptor beta chain derives from a study of T-cell reconstitution after alpha-beta-depleted transplantation in children. A few counts support this clonotype. As yet, its antigen is unknown. Trimming cost V 5 bases and J 5 bases; bases outside gene matches: 8. There are 17 residues in the CDR3. Germline CDR1 and CDR2: SNHLY and FYNNEI. Study-level results: T-cell counts and diversity at one year post-transplant came mainly from newly produced T cells.

A TCRbeta library incorporating unique molecular identifiers was prepared. TCRdb re-derived calls from the PCR reads in MiXCR, one entry per CDR3 protein. Of 450,000 to 600,000 distinct CDR3 sequences listed, more than 9% are singletons. The TCR comes from a child aged 2-15 years with inherited bone marrow failure, due to receive a stem cell transplant. This sequence joins TRBV2 and TRBJ2-1; 14 positions agree with TRBD2. The sequencing here drew on PBMCs, taken before TCRalphabeta/CD19-depleted stem cell transplant. The CDR3 protein is CASSLIGTSGRNNEQFF. Here the CDR3 DNA reads TGTGCCAGCAGTTTAATAGGGACTAGCGGGAGAAACAATGAGCAGTTCTTC.